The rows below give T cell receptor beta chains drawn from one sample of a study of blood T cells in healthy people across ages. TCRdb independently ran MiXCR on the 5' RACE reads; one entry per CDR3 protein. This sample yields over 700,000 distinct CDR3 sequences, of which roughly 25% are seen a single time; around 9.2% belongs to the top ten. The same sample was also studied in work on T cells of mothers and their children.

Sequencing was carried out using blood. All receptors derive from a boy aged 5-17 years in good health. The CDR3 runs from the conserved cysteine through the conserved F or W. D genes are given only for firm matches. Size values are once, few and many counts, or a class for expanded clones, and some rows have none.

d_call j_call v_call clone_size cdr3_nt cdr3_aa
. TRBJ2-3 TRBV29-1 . TGCAGCGTTGGCGAACCTAGCACAGATACGCAGTATTTT CSVGEPSTDTQYF
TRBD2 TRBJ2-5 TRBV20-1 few TGCAGTGCTAGAGATTGGGAGCGGGAACCTCAAGAGACCCAGTACTTC CSARDWEREPQETQYF
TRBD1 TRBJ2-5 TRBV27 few TGTGCCAGCAGTTCCGGGACAGGGATTTTTTCGCAGTACTTC CASSSGTGIFSQYF
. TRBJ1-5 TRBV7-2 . TGTGCCAGCCGAGATCTGGGGCCCCAGCATTTT CASRDLGPQHF
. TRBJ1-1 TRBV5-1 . TGCGCCAGCTCTAGGGTGGGGGACACTGAAGCTTTCTTT CASSRVGDTEAFF
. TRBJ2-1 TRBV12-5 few TGTGCTAGTGGTTTTTCCGCAGATCCCCTTTTGGATGAGCAGTTCTTC CASGFSADPLLDEQFF
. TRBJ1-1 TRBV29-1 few TGCAGCGTTGGAACTAGGAACACTGAAGCTTTCTTT CSVGTRNTEAFF
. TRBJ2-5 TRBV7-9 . TGTGCCAGCAGCTTAAATCCGGGGGCCCAAGAGACCCAGTACTTC CASSLNPGAQETQYF
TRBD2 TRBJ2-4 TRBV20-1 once TGCAGTGCTAGTCCGGGACTAGCACGGAACATTCAGTACTTC CSASPGLARNIQYF
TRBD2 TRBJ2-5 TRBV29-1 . TGCAGCGTTGAAGGGACTAGCCAGGGAGAGACCCAGTACTTC CSVEGTSQGETQYF
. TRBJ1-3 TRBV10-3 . TGTGCCATCACCTCGGACAGAAGCGGAAACACCATATATTTT CAITSDRSGNTIYF
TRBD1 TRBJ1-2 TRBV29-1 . TGCAGCGTTGAAGATCCGGGACAGGGGGCGGTCGGCTACACCTTC CSVEDPGQGAVGYTF
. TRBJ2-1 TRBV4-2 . TGTGCCAGCAGCAACGGAGGGGCTTGGGCCCGGAATGAGCAGTTCTTC CASSNGGAWARNEQFF
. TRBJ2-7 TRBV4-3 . TGCGCTAGCAGCCAAGTATATGGGCAGGGGTGGACCTACGAGCAGTACTTC CASSQVYGQGWTYEQYF
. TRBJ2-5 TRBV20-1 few TGCAGTGCTAGAGACCACGGGGGATTTAAGACCCAGTACTTC CSARDHGGFKTQYF
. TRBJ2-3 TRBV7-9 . TGTGCCAGCAGCCCCAAAGGAGGCGGCACAGATACGCAGTATTTT CASSPKGGGTDTQYF
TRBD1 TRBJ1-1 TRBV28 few TGTGCCAGCAGTTCAAGGGGGACAGGGCACACTGAAGCTTTCTTT CASSSRGTGHTEAFF
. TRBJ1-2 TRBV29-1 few TGCAGCGTTGGGCCACAGGGAATCGGTGGCTACACCTTC CSVGPQGIGGYTF
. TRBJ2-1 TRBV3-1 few TGTGCCAGAAGCCAGCCCTCATTGGGGTTAGGGTTCAATGAGCAGTTCTTC CARSQPSLGLGFNEQFF
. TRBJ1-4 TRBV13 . TGTGCCAGCAGCGTCCGGGGACTCGGAGAAAAACTGTTTTTT CASSVRGLGEKLFF
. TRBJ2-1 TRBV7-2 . TGTGCCAGCAGCTTGGGTAGCGGCTACGAGCGGTACTTC CASSLGSGYERYF
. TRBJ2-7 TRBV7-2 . TGTGCCAGCAGCTTAGTAGGGTGGGAGCAGTACTTC CASSLVGWEQYF
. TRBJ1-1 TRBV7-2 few TGTGCCAGCAGCTTAACCGGTACCATCAACACTGAAGCTTTCTTT CASSLTGTINTEAFF
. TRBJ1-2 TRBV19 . TGTGCCAGTAGGCCAGCCGGGCGGAACTATGGCTACACCTTC CASRPAGRNYGYTF
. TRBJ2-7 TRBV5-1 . TGCGCCAGGGCGGACAGAACCTACGAGCAGTACTTC CARADRTYEQYF
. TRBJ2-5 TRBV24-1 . TGTGCCACCAGTGATTTGCCACAAGAGACCCAGTACTTC CATSDLPQETQYF
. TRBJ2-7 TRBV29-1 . TGCAGCGCCACAGGGATCATTTCCTACGAGCAGTACTTC CSATGIISYEQYF
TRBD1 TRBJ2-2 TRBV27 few TGTGCCAGCAGGCAGGGGGCGCTTACCGGGGAGCTGTTTTTT CASRQGALTGELFF
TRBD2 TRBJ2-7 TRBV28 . TGTGCCAGCAGCCCGACCGGGACTAGCGGGGACGAGCAGTACTTC CASSPTGTSGDEQYF
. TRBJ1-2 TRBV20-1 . TGCAGTGCTAGAGGGGGGGCGCCTCGGGCTAACTATGGCTACACCTTC CSARGGAPRANYGYTF
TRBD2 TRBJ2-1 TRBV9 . TGTGCCAGCAGCGTAGGTCACTGGACTAGCGGGGGGCACTACAATGAGCAGTTCTTC CASSVGHWTSGGHYNEQFF